The 7 T cell receptor beta chains below all came from one sample that was sequenced in a study of cytomegalovirus exposure and HLA in healthy donors. Amplification used 60 Vbeta primers and 13 Jbeta primers. Some clones are missing from TCRdb's copy, which holds only in-frame ones; the method was immunoSEQ multiplex PCR. Of about 160,000 clones in the sample, approximately 78% were seen once. Source material: PBMCs. These receptors were obtained from a woman between 18 and 30 years old in good health and CMV-seronegative.

This chain links TRBV6-6 with TRBJ2-1, with D unresolved. The V gene lost 7 bases and the J gene lost 0 bases, with 13 bases spanning the gap. The length of the CDR3 is 15 residues. Germline CDR1 and CDR2: MNHNY and SVGAGI (reference sequence). The DNA of the CDR3 is TGTGCCAGCATAGGCGGCGCCGCCTCCTACAATGAGCAGTTCTTC. Amino acid sequence: CASIGGAASYNEQFF.

This rearrangement joins TRBV27 to TRBJ1-1, with D possibly TRBD1 on 6 matching bases. The CDR3 consists of 15 residues. Germline assignment: CDR1 MNHEY and CDR2 SMNVEV (reference sequence). V dropped 0 bases and J dropped 7 bases, with 15 bases sitting between them. In DNA form, the CDR3 reads TGTGCCAGCAGTTTATCGGCCAGGGGAGCCCTTGAAGCTTTCTTT. Protein product: CASSLSARGALEAFF.

Turning to this clone: Other DNA sequences of this sample code for an identical CDR3. V gene TRBV2 combines with J gene TRBJ2-7, with 8 bases aligning to TRBD2. CDR1 is SNHLY and CDR2 is FYNNEI in the germline V gene. The CDR3 sequence is 12 residues long. The V and J ends lost 8 bases and 3 bases, in that order; junction bases with no gene match: 3. CDR3 residues: CASRTSGYEQYF. The CDR3 DNA reads TGTGCCAGCCGTACTAGCGGCTACGAGCAGTACTTC.

This chain links TRBV28 with TRBJ2-1, with D unclear. CDR1 and CDR2 (germline): MDHEN, SYDVKM. The CDR3 has 12 residues. Between the trimmed V and J ends, which lost 6 bases and 4 bases, there was a span of 7 bases. The CDR3 nucleotides read TGTGCCAGCAGGGCATCTTACAATGAGCAGTTCTTC. Translating it yields CASRASYNEQFF.

V is TRBV2 and J is TRBJ2-7; perhaps TRBD1 as D (6 bases). Deletions cut 2 bases from V and 0 bases from J, with 11 bases between. There are 15 residues in the CDR3. The germline V gene has CDR1 SNHLY and CDR2 FYNNEI. The CDR3 spells CASSEMGAPSYEQYF. The CDR3 bases are TGTGCCAGCAGTGAAATGGGGGCCCCCTCCTACGAGCAGTACTTC.

The chain employs TRBV28 and TRBJ2-2, with a possible D match to TRBD2 (5 bases). This CDR3 contains 13 residues. From germline, CDR1 is MDHEN and CDR2 SYDVKM. The V end was cut by 6 bases, the J end by 8 bases, with 13 bases between. The CDR3 sequence: CASRPDSRGELFF. The CDR3 region has the DNA TGTGCCAGCAGACCGGACTCGCGGGGGGAGCTGTTTTTT. The whole variable domain, filled in from reference TRBV28 and TRBJ2-2, reads DVKVTQSSRYLVKRTGEKVFLECVQDMDHENMFWYRQDPGLGLRLIYFSYDVKMKEKGDIPEGYSVSREKKERFSLILESASTNQTSMYLCASRPDSRGELFFGEGSRLTVL.

This sequence joins TRBV11-2 and TRBJ2-7, with TRBD2 identical over 7 bases. The CDR3 length is 15 residues. With V trimmed by 5 bases and J by 0 bases, 7 bases remained unmatched. Germline CDR1 is SGHAT and CDR2 is FQNNGV. CDR3 bases: TGTGCCAGCAGCCCGGTGGGGGGGGACTCCTACGAGCAGTACTTC. Protein: CASSPVGGDSYEQYF.